The 7 T cell receptor beta chains in this list originate from one sample, sequenced in a study of cytomegalovirus exposure and HLA in healthy donors. Data came from immunoSEQ multiplex PCR; TCRdb stores just in-frame clones and leaves some out. The sample shows more than 85,000 clones, around nine tenths of them seen only once. Sequenced material: PBMCs. The receptors were gathered from a woman between 18 and 30 years old in good health and CMV-seronegative.

CDR3 amino acids: CASSQDPGNTEAFF. The CDR3 nucleotides are TGTGCCAGCAGCCAAGATCCGGGGAACACTGAAGCTTTCTTT. J is TRBJ1-1 and V is TRBV4-2; the D is unclear. CDR1 and CDR2 (germline): LGHNA, YNFKEQ. CDR3 size: 14 residues. V was trimmed by 0 bases and J by 1 base, leaving 6 bases between them.

The CDR3 DNA reads as TGTGCTAGTGGTTTGAGCAGCAATCAGCCCCAGCATTTT. Its protein product is CASGLSSNQPQHF. The chain is built from TRBV12-5 and TRBJ1-5, with D unresolved. Trimming stripped 2 bases from V and 1 base from J, with 3 bases between. The CDR3 extends over 13 amino acids. Germline assignment: CDR1 LGHNT and CDR2 FRNRAP.

The chain joins TRBV30 to TRBJ2-2; TRBD2 matches 13 bases. This CDR3 region has 15 residues. Germline values: CDR1 GTSNPN, CDR2 SVGIG (reference sequence). The ends lost 5 bases at V and 4 bases at J; junction bases unmatched: 4. CDR3 region: CAWAGLAGTTGELFF. CDR3 in DNA: TGTGCCTGGGCGGGACTAGCGGGAACCACCGGGGAGCTGTTTTTT.

A few counts support this clone. V gene TRBV14 combines with J gene TRBJ1-6; no reliable D call. The V and J ends lost 0 bases and 11 bases respectively, with 8 bases between them. The CDR3 is made up of 13 amino acids. From germline, CDR1 is SGHDN and CDR2 FVKESK. The DNA for the CDR3 is TGTGCCAGCAGCCAAGAATGGGAGGCACCCCTCCACTTT. Protein: CASSQEWEAPLHF. Variable domain in full (rest from reference TRBV14 and TRBJ1-6): EAGVTQFPSHSVIEKGQTVTLRCDPISGHDNLYWYRRVMGKEIKFLLHFVKESKQDESGMPNNRFLAERTGGTYSTLKVQPAELEDSGVYFCASSQEWEAPLHFGNGTRLTVT.

The chain joins TRBV11-2 to TRBJ2-5; D is uncertain. CDR3 length: 13 residues. Germline V gene sequence: CDR1 SGHAT, CDR2 FQNNGV. Trimming cost V 5 bases and J 6 bases, with 13 bases left between them. The CDR3 DNA reads as TGTGCCAGCAGCCTCCCCCCCGAGAAGACCCAGTACTTC. Translating it yields CASSLPPEKTQYF.

The chain links TRBV2 to TRBJ2-6; 8 bases are a match to TRBD1. CDR1 is SNHLY and CDR2 is FYNNEI in the germline V gene. CDR3 length: 19 residues. After removal of 5 bases from V and 0 bases from J, the junction contained 12 bases not matched to a gene. The CDR3 DNA follows: TGTGCCAGCAGTCGTTTCCGGACAGGGTCGGGCTCTGGGGCCAACGTCCTGACTTTC. Translating gives CASSRFRTGSGSGANVLTF.

V usage is TRBV5-1 and J usage is TRBJ2-5; tentative D call: TRBD1 (5 bases). Per germline, CDR1 SGHRS and CDR2 YFSETQ. Trimming removed 0 bases from V and 5 bases from J, with 11 bases in between. The CDR3 spans 14 residues. Written as DNA, the CDR3 is TGCGCCAGCAGCTTGGAAAGGGGCGACGAGACCCAGTACTTC. It translates to CASSLERGDETQYF.